This is a list of T cell receptor beta chains from one sample in a study of T cell responses to AZD1222 COVID-19 vaccine. Repertoires were generated with immunoSEQ multiplex PCR, while TCRdb's copy carries only in-frame clones and drops some. The sample yields approximately 120,000 clones, 88% seen once. Sequencing used peripheral blood, obtained on day 0 of AZD1222 vaccination. These receptors were obtained from an adult in good health. Both conserved end residues are part of each CDR3. The D gene is left open where the match is weak. Expanded clones get a size class; other rows say once, few or many, or leave the size out.

abundance,d_gene,j_gene,v_gene,CDR3nt,CDR3aa
once,TRBD1,TRBJ2-2,TRBV4-3,TGCGCCAGCAGCCACCCCTGGCGAGAGGGGGCGACTGTTAATACCGGGGAGCTGTTTTTT,CASSHPWREGATVNTGELFF
-,TRBD2,TRBJ2-3,TRBV7-3,TGTGCCAGCAGCTTAACGGGACTAGCGGGGGGTGTTAGGTCCACAGATACGCAGTATTTT,CASSLTGLAGGVRSTDTQYF
-,-,TRBJ1-5,TRBV3-1/TRBV3-2,TGTGCCAGCAGCCAGGGGGAGAGCAGGGGCAATCAGCCCCAGCATTTT,CASSQGESRGNQPQHF
-,-,TRBJ1-6,TRBV19,TGTGCCAGTAGTATCCCCGGGACACCCCTCCACTTT,CASSIPGTPLHF
-,TRBD1,TRBJ2-5,TRBV4-3,TGCGCCAGCAGCCACGACAGGGGTTCCCAAGAGACCCAGTACTTC,CASSHDRGSQETQYF
-,-,TRBJ2-7,TRBV4-3,TGCGCCAGCAGCACAGGACAGTTTTCCTACGAGCAGTACTTC,CASSTGQFSYEQYF
-,-,TRBJ2-5,TRBV10-3,TGTGCCATCAGTGACTCTACACAAGAGACCCAGTACTTC,CAISDSTQETQYF
once,-,TRBJ1-4,TRBV2,TGTGCCAGTTACAGGGAGACTAATGAAAAACTGTTTTTT,CASYRETNEKLFF
-,-,TRBJ1-5,TRBV4-1,TGCGCCAGCAGCCAAGTGGGTCAGGCTTATAGCAATCAGCCCCAGCATTTT,CASSQVGQAYSNQPQHF
few,TRBD1,TRBJ1-2,TRBV10-3,TGTGCCATCAGTGAGTCGACAGGGACAAGGGGCTACACCTTC,CAISESTGTRGYTF
-,-,TRBJ2-3,TRBV15,TGTGCCACCAGCAGAGGTACTAGTCCCGATACGCAGTATTTT,CATSRGTSPDTQYF
-,-,TRBJ2-1,TRBV29-1,TGCAGCGTTGAGGATCGTAACGAACGGCAGTTCTTC,CSVEDRNERQFF
-,-,TRBJ1-1,TRBV12-5,TGTGCTAGTGCCCTCGGGGCTCTGAACACTGAAGCTTTCTTT,CASALGALNTEAFF
-,-,TRBJ2-2,TRBV11-3,TGTGCCAGCAGCTTGGTTCGGGGTCAGAACACCGGGGAGCTGTTTTTT,CASSLVRGQNTGELFF
-,-,TRBJ2-2,TRBV14,TGTGCCAGCAGCCAAGAGTATGGCACCGGGGAGCTGTTTTTT,CASSQEYGTGELFF
-,-,TRBJ1-5,TRBV18,TGTGCCAGCTCACCCGCGGGGGCTAGCAATCAGCCCCAGCATTTT,CASSPAGASNQPQHF
-,TRBD1,TRBJ2-2,TRBV9,TGTGCCAGCCGGGGGGGACAGGGGTACACCGGGGAGCTGTTTTTT,CASRGGQGYTGELFF
-,-,TRBJ1-3,TRBV6-5,TGTGCCAGCAGCGACCAGGGTATCCCTGGAAACACCATATATTTT,CASSDQGIPGNTIYF
-,-,TRBJ2-2,TRBV6-1,TGTGCCAGCAGTGAACCCGTCGACACCGGGGAGCTGTTTTTT,CASSEPVDTGELFF
-,-,TRBJ2-2,TRBV27,TGTGCCAGCAGTTCCTGGGGGGGCAGCGGGGAGCTGTTTTTT,CASSSWGGSGELFF
-,-,TRBJ2-3,TRBV4-3,TGCGCCAGCAGCCAAGAGGACTTCACAGATACGCAGTATTTT,CASSQEDFTDTQYF
-,-,TRBJ1-1,TRBV11-3,TGTGCCAGCAGCTTAGACCCAACAAGGGGGGCTTTCTTT,CASSLDPTRGAFF
-,-,TRBJ1-2,TRBV10-2,TGCGCCAGCAGTGAGTTTTCCCCCAGGGTTGGCTATGGCTACACCTTC,CASSEFSPRVGYGYTF
-,-,TRBJ1-1,TRBV7-9,TGTGCCAGCAGCAAGGTAGGGGGGAACACTGAAGCTTTCTTT,CASSKVGGNTEAFF
-,-,TRBJ1-2,TRBV27,TGTGCCAGTAGGACGTCGGGGGCCAATGGCTACACCTTC,CASRTSGANGYTF
-,TRBD1,TRBJ2-3,TRBV12-5,TGTGCTAGTGGTTCCAGGGACAGCTCGTTATCTAGCACAGATACGCAGTATTTT,CASGSRDSSLSSTDTQYF
-,-,TRBJ2-3,TRBV29-1,TGCAGCAGCGATTCCGAGGGAACAGATACGCAGTATTTT,CSSDSEGTDTQYF
-,-,TRBJ2-5,TRBV19,TGTGCCAGTAGTAAGTTAATAGCGAAGGAGACCCAGTACTTC,CASSKLIAKETQYF
-,TRBD2,TRBJ2-3,TRBV4-1,TGCGCCAGCAGCCAGAGGGCCCAGCGGGAGGTGTCAGATACGCAGTATTTT,CASSQRAQREVSDTQYF
once,-,TRBJ2-2,TRBV13,TGTGCCAGCAGCCGGGGCCAAACTATGGGCGCGAACACCGGGGAGCTGTTTTTT,CASSRGQTMGANTGELFF
many,TRBD2,TRBJ2-1,TRBV27,TGTGCCAGTCGCCTTGGCGGGAGCTCCTACAATGAGCAGTTCTTC,CASRLGGSSYNEQFF
-,TRBD2,TRBJ2-3,TRBV7-2,TGTGCCAGCAGCTTCAGCGGGGAGCGATACACAGATACGCAGTATTTT,CASSFSGERYTDTQYF
-,-,TRBJ1-4,TRBV5-8,TGTGCCAGCAGTCCGGGTCCAACTAATGAAAAACTGTTTTTT,CASSPGPTNEKLFF
-,TRBD2,TRBJ2-7,TRBV4-1,TGCGCCAGCAGCCAAGTTCTAGCGGGGGGACCCGTCTACGAGCAGTACTTC,CASSQVLAGGPVYEQYF
-,-,TRBJ1-1,TRBV24-1,TGTGCCACCAGTGAAATAGGGGCTTTCTTT,CATSEIGAFF
-,TRBD1,TRBJ1-1,TRBV6-5,TGTGCCAGCACCGAGACAGGGACTGAAGCTTTCTTT,CASTETGTEAFF
-,TRBD1,TRBJ1-6,TRBV28,TGTGCCAGCAGACCTGACAGGGGAAATTCACCCCTCCACTTT,CASRPDRGNSPLHF
-,-,TRBJ1-5,TRBV15,TGTGCCACCAGCCCAGCCGGGGCAATTAATAGCAATCAGCCCCAGCATTTT,CATSPAGAINSNQPQHF
once,-,TRBJ2-2,TRBV5-4,TGTGCCAGCAGCCAAGGGCTAGCGGACAGGAACACCGGGGAGCTGTTTTTT,CASSQGLADRNTGELFF
-,-,TRBJ1-6,TRBV6-5,TGTGCCAGCAGTTACTCGAGGGGGGCTCTCGGTTCACCCCTCCACTTT,CASSYSRGALGSPLHF
once,-,TRBJ1-2,TRBV6-6,TGTGCCAGCACCGGACAGTCTGGCTACACCTTC,CASTGQSGYTF
once,TRBD1,TRBJ1-1,TRBV13,TGTGCCAGCAGCTTTCAGACAGGGGGAGCTTTCTTT,CASSFQTGGAFF